Sequencing of this T cell receptor (beta chain) was carried out in a study of T cell repertoires in cytomegalovirus infection. Notes on the study in general: HLA-C-restricted CMV clonotypes gave the most frequent clonotype in two of eight donors.

TCRdb redid the calling of the reads with MiXCR, one entry per CDR3 protein. The sample gives about 360,000 distinct CDR3 sequences, around 18% of which show up once; 8.7% is in the top ten. Only a few counts were recorded for this clonotype. Antigen unknown. Between the trimmed V and J ends, which lost 0 bases and 5 bases, there was a span of 20 bases. Germline-derived CDR1 and CDR2 are DFQATT and SNEGSKA (reference sequence). This CDR3 is 17 amino acids long. Specimen: PBMCs. J is TRBJ1-3 and V is TRBV20-1, with D possibly being TRBD1 (5 bases). The TCR originated in a human donor in good health (CMV status not recorded). Some clones in this sample may be carry-over from other donors' samples. CDR3 DNA sequence: TGCAGTGCTAGAGATTTGACTCCTCCAGGGCTGAGAAACACCATATATTTT. Its translation is CSARDLTPPGLRNTIYF.